A selection of T cell receptor beta chains follows, all from one sample in a study of shared clonotypes between healthy human individuals. Only in-frame clones appear in the TCRdb table, and some are missing; sequencing was by immunoSEQ multiplex PCR. The sample holds around 940,000 clones, over 60% seen once. The specimen sequenced was memory CD4+ T cells sorted from blood. All receptors come from a man aged 18 to 29 in good health. Both conserved end residues are part of each CDR3. The D gene is left open where the match is weak. The size entry is marked missing in some rows and otherwise reads once, few, many or a size class.

v_gene	d_gene	j_gene	abundance	CDR3nt	CDR3aa
TRBV18	.	TRBJ1-1	.	TGTGCCAGCTCACCACGGGGGGCAGGGGATCGTGAAGCTTTCTTT	CASSPRGAGDREAFF
TRBV28	.	TRBJ2-7	.	TGTGCCAGCAGTTTTAAGGGAGTTTTATTCTACGAGCAGTACTTC	CASSFKGVLFYEQYF
TRBV5-8	.	TRBJ1-5	.	TGTGCCAGCAGCTTTATCAGGGATCAGCCCCAGCATTTT	CASSFIRDQPQHF
TRBV28	.	TRBJ1-5	.	TGTGCCAGCAGTCTCAACCCTCGGAATCAGCCCCAGCATTTT	CASSLNPRNQPQHF
TRBV7-2	.	TRBJ2-7	.	TGTGCCAGCAGCTTGACCAGCTCCTACGAGCAGTACTTC	CASSLTSSYEQYF
TRBV5-5	.	TRBJ1-2	.	TGTGCCAGCAGCCCCCAACCGGGGGCGACTTATAACTATGGCTACACCTTC	CASSPQPGATYNYGYTF
TRBV5-1	.	TRBJ2-1	few	TGCGCCAGCAGCTCGGGACCGGGGGATATTAATGAGCAGTTCTTC	CASSSGPGDINEQFF
TRBV11-2	.	TRBJ2-3	.	TGTGCCAGCAGCTTAGGTAACAAAGCTAGCACAGATACGCAGTATTTT	CASSLGNKASTDTQYF
TRBV4-3	TRBD2	TRBJ2-5	.	TGCGCCAGCAGCCCCGACGGCCTAGCGGAAGAGACCCAGTACTTC	CASSPDGLAEETQYF
TRBV18	TRBD2	TRBJ2-7	.	TGTGCCAGCTCACAGACTAGCGGGATCTCCTACGAGCAGTACTTC	CASSQTSGISYEQYF
TRBV9	.	TRBJ1-6	.	TGTGCCAGCAGCGTCACAGATGAAAATTCACCCCTCCACTTT	CASSVTDENSPLHF
TRBV11-2	TRBD1	TRBJ1-1	few	TGTGCCAGCAGCTTAGAAGGGGGCCGCACTGAAGCTTTCTTT	CASSLEGGRTEAFF
TRBV18	.	TRBJ2-1	.	TGTGCCAGCTCACCGACAGGACAGACCTACAATGAGCAGTTCTTC	CASSPTGQTYNEQFF
TRBV6-1	.	TRBJ1-2	.	TGTGCCAGCAGTGAAGACAGTTCTTGGTATGGCTACACCTTC	CASSEDSSWYGYTF
TRBV25-1	.	TRBJ2-2	.	TGTGCCAGCAGTGACAACAGGGCCAACACCGGGGAGCTGTTTTTT	CASSDNRANTGELFF
TRBV25-1	TRBD1	TRBJ1-1	.	TGTGCCAGCAGTGACCTGACAGGGGCCGGCGCTGAAGCTTTCTTT	CASSDLTGAGAEAFF
TRBV7-2	.	TRBJ2-1	.	TGTGCCAGCAGCTTAGATGGGGGGACAGTACCGTTCTTC	CASSLDGGTVPFF
TRBV6-1	TRBD2	TRBJ2-5	.	TGTGCCAGCAGTGTTAGCGGGGGGCAAGAGACCCAGTACTTC	CASSVSGGQETQYF
TRBV30	.	TRBJ2-3	.	TGTGCCTGGAGGGCCCCCACAGATACGCAGTATTTT	CAWRAPTDTQYF
TRBV30	.	TRBJ1-2	.	TGTGCCTGGGGCCAGGCGGGGGGCTACACCTTC	CAWGQAGGYTF
TRBV5-1	.	TRBJ1-6	.	TGCGCCAGCAGCTTGGGGCAGGGTAATAGTTCACCCCTCCACTTT	CASSLGQGNSSPLHF
TRBV27	.	TRBJ2-5	many	TGTGCCACCCTGGCCGGGGGCCAGTGGCGCTGGGAGACCCAGTACTTC	CATLAGGQWRWETQYF
TRBV11-2	TRBD2	TRBJ2-2	few	TGTGCCAGCAGCTTAGGAGCGGGGCCGAACACCGGGGAGCTGTTTTTT	CASSLGAGPNTGELFF
TRBV7-9	.	TRBJ1-2	.	TGTGCCAGCAGCTTAGAACAGCGTGAGGGAGGCTACACCTTC	CASSLEQREGGYTF
TRBV6-5	.	TRBJ2-1	.	TGTGCCAGCAGTTCAAGCGGTCATTTCTACAATGAGCAGTTCTTC	CASSSSGHFYNEQFF
TRBV5-1	.	TRBJ1-4	.	TGCGCCAGCAGGATTTCCGGGACCCTGGAGGAAAAACTGTTTTTT	CASRISGTLEEKLFF
TRBV11-2	.	TRBJ1-6	.	TGTGCCAGCAGCTTAGATCCCACTAATTCACCCCTCCACTTT	CASSLDPTNSPLHF
TRBV6-1	TRBD1	TRBJ2-1	.	TGTGCCAGCAGTGAGAGACTAACTGGGACAGGGCTGGGCAATGAGCAGTTCTTC	CASSERLTGTGLGNEQFF
TRBV4-2	.	TRBJ2-3	.	TGTGCCAGCAGCCTCACCCTCGGGGGAAATACGCAGTATTTT	CASSLTLGGNTQYF
TRBV11-2	.	TRBJ1-6	many	TGTGCCAGCAGCTCGATCAGGCTCGCGAATTCACCCCTCCACTTT	CASSSIRLANSPLHF
TRBV19	.	TRBJ2-2	.	TGTGCCAGTAAAGCTGACCTAAACACCGGGGAGCTGTTTTTT	CASKADLNTGELFF
TRBV15	.	TRBJ1-4	.	TGTGCCACCAGCAGAGACTGGCAGGCCTCTAATGAAAAACTGTTTTTT	CATSRDWQASNEKLFF
TRBV5-8	TRBD1	TRBJ2-7	.	TGTGCCAGCAGCTGGCGGGGACAGGGATTCCACGAGCAGTACTTC	CASSWRGQGFHEQYF
TRBV5-4	.	TRBJ2-7	many	TGTGCCAGCAGCTTCGACGCAGGGACCTACGAGCAGTACTTC	CASSFDAGTYEQYF
TRBV18	.	TRBJ1-1	.	TGTGCCAGCTCACCACTCGGTAGGGACACTGAAGCTTTCTTT	CASSPLGRDTEAFF
TRBV13	TRBD2	TRBJ2-3	many	TGTGCCAGCAGCTCCGGACCTTGGGCGGGAGTAGGAGATACGCAGTATTTT	CASSSGPWAGVGDTQYF
TRBV6-5	.	TRBJ1-2	.	TGTGCCAGCAAGGAGACCTCTAACTATGGCTACACCTTC	CASKETSNYGYTF
TRBV30	.	TRBJ2-3	.	TGTGCCTGGGATGAAACAGATACGCAGTATTTT	CAWDETDTQYF
TRBV18	.	TRBJ1-5	.	TGTGCCAGCCCGGTTTCGGAGGGGCTTGCCCCTAGCAATCAGCCCCAGCATTTT	CASPVSEGLAPSNQPQHF
TRBV6-5	TRBD1	TRBJ1-2	few	TGTGCCAGCAGCCAGGGGGGGGCTAACTATGGCTACACCTTC	CASSQGGANYGYTF
TRBV30	TRBD2	TRBJ2-1	once	TGTGCCTGGAGTGTACGGGCCGGGGGGAGAAATGAGCAGTTCTTC	CAWSVRAGGRNEQFF
TRBV29-1	TRBD1	TRBJ1-3	many	TGCAGCGTCCAAATCGCCAGGACAGGCGGAAACACCATATATTTT	CSVQIARTGGNTIYF
TRBV5-6	TRBD1	TRBJ2-2	.	TGTGCCAGCAGCATGGACAGGGTTCACACCGGGGAGCTGTTTTTT	CASSMDRVHTGELFF
TRBV25-1	TRBD1	TRBJ1-5	.	TGTGCCAGCGCACAATCAGGGGGCGCAGGGCAGCCCCAGCATTTT	CASAQSGGAGQPQHF
TRBV28	.	TRBJ2-7	few	TGTGCCAGCAGTCCCCTCGATTTGAGGGGCGGCTACGAGCAGTACTTC	CASSPLDLRGGYEQYF
TRBV28	.	TRBJ1-1	.	TGTGCCAGCGGAACCATCGGGGGAGGGAACACTGAAGCTTTCTTT	CASGTIGGGNTEAFF
TRBV6-5	.	TRBJ1-1	once	TGTGCCAGCACCCGGAGCGAGGGAGGCACTGAAGCTTTCTTT	CASTRSEGGTEAFF
TRBV7-2	.	TRBJ1-5	.	TGTGCCAGCAGCTCGCAACCAGGTATTTCAAATCAGCCCCAGCATTTT	CASSSQPGISNQPQHF
TRBV2	.	TRBJ1-3	.	TGTGCCAGCAGGGTTGACGCAGCGAGCTCTGGAAACACCATATATTTT	CASRVDAASSGNTIYF
TRBV27	.	TRBJ1-4	once	TGTGCCAGCAGTATTACAGGTTTCGAAAAACTGTTTTTT	CASSITGFEKLFF